These 16 T cell receptor beta chains were all obtained from the same sample, sequenced in a study of blood T cell repertoires in COVID-19. Generated by immunoSEQ multiplex PCR, the TCRdb table keeps only in-frame clones and is missing some. The repertoire holds roughly 180,000 clones, with more than 80% as singletons. The sequencing sample was made of PBMCs or T cells enriched from blood (not recorded which). These receptors all stem from a man between 35 and 55 years old who had recovered from COVID-19.

Written as DNA, the CDR3 is TGTGCCAGCAGTGAAGAATTTGAGGCGAACACTGAAGCTTTCTTT. Translation: CASSEEFEANTEAFF. The V gene is TRBV6-1, the J gene TRBJ1-1; no definite D call. This CDR3 comprises 15 residues. Germline V gene sequence: CDR1 MNHNS, CDR2 SASEGT. The ends were cut back, 1 base at V and 1 base at J, with 10 bases in the middle.

J is TRBJ1-1 and V is TRBV4-1; D call uncertain. This CDR3 is built from 15 residues. V was cut by 1 base and J by 5 bases, with 14 bases left in between. In germline, CDR1 is MGHRA, CDR2 YSYEKL. Written as DNA, the CDR3 is TGCGCCAGCAGCCAAGGGAGAGGGATGGGAACTGAAGCTTTCTTT. Protein sequence: CASSQGRGMGTEAFF.

The chain is built from TRBV12-3 or TRBV12-4 and TRBJ1-6; D remains unclear. The CDR3 totals 13 residues. V lost 5 bases and J 2 bases, leaving 4 bases between the germline ends. The CDR3 loop is CASSVTYNSPLHF. In DNA, the CDR3 is TGTGCCAGCAGTGTCACCTATAATTCACCCCTCCACTTT.

V and J are TRBV28 and TRBJ2-7, with D possibly TRBD1 on 6 matching bases. V was shortened by 3 bases and J by 3 bases, with 15 bases between the two germline ends. This CDR3 spans 15 amino acids. Looked up from germline, CDR1 is MDHEN and CDR2 is SYDVKM. CDR3 DNA: TGTGCCAGCAGTTTGTTGTCCAGGGGAATCTACGAGCAGTACTTC. Its protein product is CASSLLSRGIYEQYF.

There are many counts of this clone. The gene calls are TRBV4-2 and TRBJ1-2, with no clear D. CDR3 length: 16 amino acids. Germline loops: CDR1 LGHNA, CDR2 YNFKEQ. V lost 0 bases and J 1 base, leaving 12 bases between the germline ends. The CDR3 sequence is CASSQDATGYNYGYTF. CDR3 bases: TGTGCCAGCAGCCAAGATGCAACGGGGTATAACTATGGCTACACCTTC.

This chain links TRBV30 with TRBJ2-6; TRBD2 agrees at 7 bases. V was clipped by 6 bases and J by 1 base; unmatched bases: 0. Germline loops: CDR1 GTSNPN, CDR2 SVGIG (reference sequence). This CDR3 contains 13 residues. Here the CDR3 reads CACGRSGANVLTF. CDR3 DNA sequence: TGTGCCTGCGGGAGGTCTGGGGCCAACGTCCTGACTTTC.

This clone appeared a few times. This chain joins TRBV27 and TRBJ1-2, with D uncertain. The V gene's germline CDR1 is MNHEY and CDR2 SMNVEV (reference sequence). The CDR3 consists of 16 residues. The V end was cut by 3 bases, the J end by 5 bases, with 19 bases between. Written as DNA, the CDR3 is TGTGCCAGCAGTTTCACGGTCGGGTATATCCCTTATGGCTACACCTTC. Its translation is CASSFTVGYIPYGYTF.

J is TRBJ1-1 and V is TRBV6-5, with 7 bases lining up with TRBD1. V trimming: 7 bases; J trimming: 4 bases; junction bases outside the gene matches: 9. The CDR3 runs to 14 residues. Germline lookup yields CDR1 MNHEY and CDR2 SVGAGI. As DNA, the CDR3 is TGTGCCAGCACCCAAGGGGGCGCGGTCACTGAAGCTTTCTTT. This gives the protein CASTQGGAVTEAFF.

V usage is TRBV7-3 and J usage is TRBJ2-1, with TRBD2 identical over 7 bases. Germline loops: CDR1 SGHTA, CDR2 FQGTGA. V dropped 5 bases and J dropped 16; count of bases not matched to a gene: 11. The CDR3 contains 12 residues. CDR3 DNA sequence: TGTGCCAGCAGCAACCCGGGACTACCCCCATTCTTC. This translates into CASSNPGLPPFF.

The rearrangement joins TRBV10-3 to TRBJ1-2; no firm D call. Germline-derived CDR1 and CDR2 are ENHRY and SYGVKD. This CDR3 has 14 residues. V was shortened by 0 bases and J by 7 bases, with 12 bases between the two germline ends. As DNA, the CDR3 is TGTGCCATCAGTGAGTCCGGACTACCGGCTGGCTACACCTTC. Amino acids: CAISESGLPAGYTF.

This chain joins TRBV5-8 and TRBJ1-1; no reliable D call. This CDR3 has 14 amino acids. Trimming stripped 4 bases from V and 1 base from J, with 11 bases between. Germline lookup yields CDR1 SGHTS and CDR2 YDEGEE. The CDR3: CASSPRSSNTEAFF. CDR3 DNA sequence: TGTGCCAGCAGCCCTCGGTCCTCGAACACTGAAGCTTTCTTT.

The genes are TRBV28 and TRBJ1-5, with 8 positions matching TRBD1. Germline V gene data show CDR1 as MDHEN and CDR2 as SYDVKM. Trimming took 2 bases from V and 9 from J; bases not matched to a gene: 12. This CDR3 has 16 amino acids. The CDR3 nucleotides read TGTGCCAGCAGTTTAGTTACGGGACAGGCGTCGGGGCCCCAGCATTTT. This codes for CASSLVTGQASGPQHF.

The chain has TRBV11-2 and TRBJ1-4; possibly TRBD1 for D (5 bases). V lost 1 base to trimming and J lost 7 bases, with 16 bases between them. Germline CDR1 SGHAT, CDR2 FQNNGV. This CDR3 has 16 residues. DNA for the CDR3: TGTGCCAGCAGCTTAGGGCTGGGCAGGGAGGGTGAAAAACTGTTTTTT. Protein: CASSLGLGREGEKLFF.

In its sample, this clone was seen once. The chain recombines TRBV14 with TRBJ1-1; D is possibly TRBD1 (5 bases). The V and J ends lost 6 bases and 9 bases respectively, with 17 bases between them. This CDR3 is built from 13 residues. The germline gives CDR1 SGHDN, CDR2 FVKESK. CDR3 DNA: TGTGCCAGCAGGGTAGGGGTGGCTGGGAAAGCTTTCTTT. Translated, it gives CASRVGVAGKAFF.

The V gene is TRBV28, the J gene TRBJ1-5, with D hard to call. Trimming shortened V by 6 bases and J by 7 bases, and 13 bases separated the two germline ends. This CDR3 has 13 amino acids. Germline assignment: CDR1 MDHEN and CDR2 SYDVKM. This CDR3 is CASRRADFQPQHF. DNA of the CDR3: TGTGCCAGCAGGAGGGCAGACTTCCAGCCCCAGCATTTT. Complete variable domain (other parts from reference TRBV28 and TRBJ1-5): DVKVTQSSRYLVKRTGEKVFLECVQDMDHENMFWYRQDPGLGLRLIYFSYDVKMKEKGDIPEGYSVSREKKERFSLILESASTNQTSMYLCASRRADFQPQHFGDGTRLSIL.

This clone was observed once. An end of the junction does not agree with germline; a read error may underlie this. This chain uses TRBV6-2 or TRBV6-3 with TRBJ2-1, with no clear D. CDR1 is MNHEY and CDR2 is SVGEGT in the germline V gene. This CDR3 spans 14 amino acids. CDR3 DNA sequence: TGTGCCAGCAGTTTCAGCGAGACCTACGATGAGCAGTTCTTC. This codes for CASSFSETYDEQFF.